The clone carrying this T cell receptor beta chain was observed a few times. The data were taken from a study of human T cells and chemical hapten exposure. Germline V gene lookup returns CDR1 SQVTM and CDR2 ANQGSEA. This CDR3 spans 13 amino acids. The ends lost 7 bases at V and 5 bases at J; junction bases unmatched: 4. TCRdb re-derived calls from the RACE reads in MiXCR, one entry per CDR3 protein. The sample shows over 30,000 distinct CDR3 sequences, approximately 7.6% of them seen only once. Documented time point: pre-sensitization, week 0. The treatment was: therapeutic diphenylcyclopropenone sensitization with weekly scalp DPC.

The starting material was whole blood, obtained in connection with sensitization to the hapten diphenylcyclopropenone (DPC). The source of this sequence is a woman aged 50 to 60 with alopecia areata. Some clones in this sample may be carry-over from other donors' samples. This sequence joins TRBV29-1 and TRBJ2-3; 12 bases are shared with TRBD2. CDR3 DNA sequence: TGCAGCGCGAAGGGACTAGCGGGAGATACGCAGTATTTT. Protein: CSAKGLAGDTQYF.